This T cell receptor (beta chain) comes out of a study of T cell repertoires in cytomegalovirus infection. The wider study: CMV infection plus the matching HLA type was flagged by public TCR beta signatures. Broader study findings: Carriage of CMV together with the relevant HLA was identifiable through cumulative public TCR beta family frequency. HLA-C-restricted CMV-specific TCR beta clonotypes prevailed in the ex vivo response.

This clonotype was counted between two and nine times. Its antigen is not identified. TCRdb passed the reads through MiXCR, listing each CDR3 protein once. The sample records 300,000 to 400,000 distinct CDR3 sequences, less than 20% being singletons. With 0 bases removed from V and 0 bases from J, the gap between germline ends came to 11 bases. This CDR3 is built from 16 residues. The germline V gene encodes CDR1 KGHSH and CDR2 LQKENI. The sequencing sample was made of PBMCs. The clonotype originates from a human donor in good health (CMV status not recorded). Some clones in this sample may be carry-over from other donors' samples. The chain is built from TRBV18 and TRBJ1-2; no firm D call. CDR3 protein: CASSPPGVVANYGYTF. The DNA for the CDR3 is TGTGCCAGCTCACCACCCGGGGTCGTAGCTAACTATGGCTACACCTTC.